This TCR beta chain was found in a study of molecular identifiers for immune sequencing clone quantification. The wider study: RNA, taken in replicates from approximately 20,000 or 98,000 naive CD8 cells, was split five ways, with four sequenced.

Previously described methods and listed TCR primers produced bulk TCR libraries. TCRdb re-called the PCR reads through MiXCR, storing one row per CDR3 protein. The table shows under 650,000 distinct CDR3 sequences, with about 20% occurring only once. Remarks on this clonotype: A single base separates this from a much larger clone, so it may be a read error.

As CD8+CD4-CCR7+CD45RA+ cells, naive CD8 T cells were sorted. Germline trimming cut 1 base from V and 7 bases from J; bases unmatched to any gene: 6. The CDR3 has 16 residues. Looked up from germline, CDR1 is MNHEY and CDR2 is SVGAGI. The TCR was taken from a human donor in good health. Some libraries in this study had Jurkat cell RNA spiked in. V and J are TRBV6-5 and TRBJ2-1, with 11 bases fitting TRBD2. Sequenced: naive CD8+ T cells from blood, with Jurkat cell RNA spiked in. Regarding subset: FACS-sorted CD8+CD4-CCR7+CD45RA+ naive T cells. The CDR3 region has the DNA TGTGCCAGCAGTTACTTTAGCGGGGGGGCTGGGAATGAGCAGTTCTTC. It yields the protein CASSYFSGGAGNEQFF.